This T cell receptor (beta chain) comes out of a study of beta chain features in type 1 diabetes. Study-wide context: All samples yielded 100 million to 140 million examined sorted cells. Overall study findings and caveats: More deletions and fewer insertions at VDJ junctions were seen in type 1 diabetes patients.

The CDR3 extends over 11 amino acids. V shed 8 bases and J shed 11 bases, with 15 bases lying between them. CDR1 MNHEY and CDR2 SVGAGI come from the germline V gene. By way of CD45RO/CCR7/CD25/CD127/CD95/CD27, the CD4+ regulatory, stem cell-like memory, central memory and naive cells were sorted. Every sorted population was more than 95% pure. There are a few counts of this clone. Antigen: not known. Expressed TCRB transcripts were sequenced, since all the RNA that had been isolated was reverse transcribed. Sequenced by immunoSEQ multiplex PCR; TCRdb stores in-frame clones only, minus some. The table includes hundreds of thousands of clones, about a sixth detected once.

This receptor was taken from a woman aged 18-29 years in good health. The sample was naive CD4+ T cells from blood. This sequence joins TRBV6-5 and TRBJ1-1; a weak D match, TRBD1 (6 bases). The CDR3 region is CASSRGSSAFF. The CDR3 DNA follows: TGTGCCAGCTCCAGGGGTAGTAGCGCTTTCTTT.